The rows below give T cell receptor beta chains drawn from one sample of a study of CD8+ T cells in alopecia areata. Clones were sequenced by immunoSEQ multiplex PCR, and TCRdb holds only the in-frame ones, with some missing. The top ten hold more than 12% of the sample, which has roughly 73,000 clones, over 25% seen once. Sample: CD8+ T cells sorted from blood, taken at week 4, from a patient treated with tofacitinib. These receptor sequences come from a human donor with alopecia areata. CDR3s include the opening cysteine and the closing phenylalanine or tryptophan. The D gene is left open where the match is weak. Some rows mark clone size as missing; the rest say once, few, many or name a class of expanded clone.

j_gene	d_gene	v_gene	abundance	CDR3aa	CDR3nt
TRBJ2-5	TRBD2	TRBV29-1	NA	CSVVAGGDLGETQYF	TGCAGCGTTGTTGCGGGAGGGGATTTAGGAGAGACCCAGTACTTC
TRBJ1-5	NA	TRBV6-6	few	CAMGNQPQHF	TGTGCCATGGGAAATCAGCCCCAGCATTTT
TRBJ2-1	NA	TRBV29-1	NA	CSVTVNEQFF	TGCAGCGTTACAGTTAATGAGCAGTTCTTC
TRBJ2-5	NA	TRBV7-9	NA	CASSSRETQYF	TGTGCCAGCAGCTCCCGCGAGACCCAGTACTTC
TRBJ2-7	TRBD1	TRBV30	NA	CAWGTGTGVYEQYF	TGTGCCTGGGGGACCGGGACAGGGGTCTACGAGCAGTACTTC
TRBJ2-1	NA	TRBV28	few	CASSSSRQFF	TGTGCCAGCAGCTCAAGTCGGCAGTTCTTC
TRBJ2-5	NA	TRBV29-1	few	CSVGRQETQYF	TGCAGCGTTGGCAGGCAAGAGACCCAGTACTTC
TRBJ1-2	NA	TRBV27	few	CASSSRTVSNYGYTF	TGTGCCAGCAGCTCTCGGACAGTTTCTAACTATGGCTACACCTTC
TRBJ2-5	NA	TRBV27	NA	CASSLFDNQETQYF	TGTGCCAGCAGTTTGTTCGACAACCAAGAGACCCAGTACTTC
TRBJ2-1	TRBD2	TRBV11-2	few	CASSPTLLAGDEQFF	TGTGCCAGCAGCCCGACGCTCCTAGCGGGCGATGAGCAGTTCTTC
TRBJ1-5	NA	TRBV7-8	NA	CASRGGSNQPQHF	TGTGCCAGCCGGGGCGGAAGCAATCAGCCCCAGCATTTT
TRBJ2-4	NA	TRBV7-9	NA	CASSFGAGGTYF	TGTGCCAGCAGCTTCGGGGCTGGGGGAACGTACTTC
TRBJ2-7	NA	TRBV29-1	few	CSVQAAYEQYF	TGCAGCGTCCAAGCAGCTTACGAGCAGTACTTC
TRBJ1-2	NA	TRBV27	NA	CASSRVDSYGHTF	TGTGCCAGCAGTCGGGTCGACAGCTATGGCCACACCTTC
TRBJ2-5	TRBD1	TRBV2	many	CASTPKGASETQYF	TGTGCCAGCACCCCCAAGGGGGCATCAGAGACCCAGTACTTC
TRBJ1-2	NA	TRBV29-1	NA	CSVPSRAGYTF	TGCAGCGTCCCCAGCAGGGCAGGCTACACCTTC
TRBJ1-2	NA	TRBV30	NA	CAWSVHGGANYGYTF	TGTGCCTGGAGTGTACACGGCGGGGCTAACTATGGCTACACCTTC
TRBJ1-1	NA	TRBV7-9	few	CASYGGPGNTEAFF	TGTGCCAGCTACGGGGGTCCGGGGAACACTGAAGCTTTCTTT
TRBJ2-3	TRBD1	TRBV29-1	NA	CSVGRDRGTDTQYF	TGCAGCGTCGGACGGGACAGGGGTACCGATACGCAGTATTTT
TRBJ2-7	NA	TRBV11-2	many	CASSLDRYRAFVEQYF	TGTGCCAGCAGCTTAGATCGGTACAGGGCCTTCGTCGAGCAGTACTTC
TRBJ2-5	NA	TRBV30	NA	CATWTLAPPETQYF	TGTGCAACATGGACTCTAGCTCCCCCAGAGACCCAGTACTTC
TRBJ2-7	NA	TRBV30	few	CAWEEIGEQYF	TGTGCCTGGGAGGAGATCGGCGAGCAGTACTTC
TRBJ2-7	NA	TRBV7-9	NA	CASSSEGDAKYF	TGTGCCAGCAGCTCCGAAGGAGATGCTAAGTACTTC
TRBJ2-1	NA	TRBV25-1	NA	CASSEYSSVGSFF	TGTGCCAGCAGTGAATATTCTAGCGTGGGTAGTTTCTTC
TRBJ2-5	TRBD1	TRBV29-1	NA	CSVEWVGGPQTQYF	TGCAGCGTTGAATGGGTAGGGGGCCCCCAGACCCAGTACTTC
TRBJ1-1	TRBD1	TRBV4-1	few	CASSQGSGQAEAFF	TGCGCCAGCAGCCAAGGATCCGGACAGGCTGAAGCTTTCTTT
TRBJ1-2	NA	TRBV15	few	CATSSPSGSNYGYTF	TGTGCCACCAGCAGCCCCTCGGGGTCCAACTATGGCTACACCTTC
TRBJ2-7	NA	TRBV13	few	CASSLVGPDEQYF	TGTGCCAGCAGCTTAGTAGGTCCCGACGAGCAGTACTTC
TRBJ2-1	NA	TRBV5-8	few	CASSLDSPRDEQFF	TGTGCCAGCAGCTTGGACAGCCCCCGGGATGAGCAGTTCTTC
TRBJ2-7	NA	TRBV5-1	NA	CASSLFGEGMNYEQYF	TGCGCCAGCAGCTTGTTTGGCGAGGGAATGAACTACGAGCAGTACTTC
TRBJ2-5	NA	TRBV29-1	few	CSGGMGEAQYF	TGCAGCGGAGGGATGGGAGAGGCCCAGTACTTC